The clone carrying this T cell receptor (beta chain) appeared many times. Its specificity is unknown. The V end was cut by 2 bases, the J end by 8 bases, with 16 bases between. The CDR3 has 15 residues. Per germline, CDR1 SGHTA and CDR2 FQGNSA. The data stem from a study of T cell repertoires in cytomegalovirus infection. For the study at large: Indications of both CMV infection and matching HLA type were provided by public TCR beta signatures.

In TCRdb, the reads were re-called with MiXCR into one record per CDR3 protein. The table shows some 350,000 distinct CDR3 sequences, with roughly 18% occurring only once. Whole-study findings and limits: Cumulative frequency (of public TCR beta family members) identified carriers of CMV plus the relevant HLA. HLA-C-restricted CMV clonotypes gave the most frequent clonotype in two of eight donors.

This receptor was identified in a human donor in good health (CMV status not recorded). Some clones in this sample may be carry-over from other donors' samples. This chain connects TRBV7-2 to TRBJ2-1; tentatively, D is TRBD2 (6 bases). The sequencing sample was made of PBMCs. CDR3: CASSLHPGAGYEQFF. In DNA form, the CDR3 reads TGTGCCAGCAGCTTACACCCGGGAGCTGGGTATGAGCAGTTCTTC.